This entry concerns a single T cell receptor beta chain. Antigen specificity is unknown. The data stem from a study of shared clonotypes between healthy human individuals. Study observations and caveats: A limitation of the genetic and exposure-history diversity represented arose from few donors.

Assay used: immunoSEQ multiplex PCR; TCRdb lists only in-frame clones, some missing. Of some 1.5 million clones listed, roughly 96% were seen once; the top ten hold approximately 1.1%. Naive CD45RA+ and memory CD45RA-negative subsets were split from CD4+ cells. Germline-derived CDR1 and CDR2 are SGDLS and YYNGEE. This CDR3 region has 16 residues. With 4 bases removed from V and 0 bases from J, the gap between germline ends came to 15 bases. V and J are TRBV9 and TRBJ2-3; the D is unclear. This TCR came from a man aged 25 to 40 in good health. Sequenced: naive CD4+ T cells sorted from blood. Subset in this sample: CD45RA+ positively selected. The CDR3 protein is CASSRTGGLSTDTQYF. The CDR3 DNA follows: TGTGCCAGCAGCCGAACCGGCGGCCTTAGCACAGATACGCAGTATTTT. Filled out from reference TRBV9 and TRBJ2-3, the complete variable domain reads DSGVTQTPKHLITATGQRVTLRCSPRSGDLSVYWYQQSLDQGLQFLIQYYNGEERAKGNILERFSAQQFPDLHSELNLSSLELGDSALYFCASSRTGGLSTDTQYFGPGTRLTVL.